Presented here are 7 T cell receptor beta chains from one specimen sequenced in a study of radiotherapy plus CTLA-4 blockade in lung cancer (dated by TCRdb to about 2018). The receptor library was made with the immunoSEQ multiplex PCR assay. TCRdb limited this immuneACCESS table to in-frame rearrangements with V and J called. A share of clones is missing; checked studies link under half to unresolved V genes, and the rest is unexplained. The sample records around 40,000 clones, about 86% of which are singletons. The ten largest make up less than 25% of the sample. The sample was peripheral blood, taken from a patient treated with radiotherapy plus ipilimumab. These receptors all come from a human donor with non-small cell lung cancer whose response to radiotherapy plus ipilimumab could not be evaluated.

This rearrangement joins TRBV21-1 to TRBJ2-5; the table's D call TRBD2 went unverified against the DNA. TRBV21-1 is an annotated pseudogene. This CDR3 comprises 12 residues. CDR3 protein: CASERYQETQYF. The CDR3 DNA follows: TGTGCCAGCGAGAGATACCAAGAGACCCAGTACTTC.

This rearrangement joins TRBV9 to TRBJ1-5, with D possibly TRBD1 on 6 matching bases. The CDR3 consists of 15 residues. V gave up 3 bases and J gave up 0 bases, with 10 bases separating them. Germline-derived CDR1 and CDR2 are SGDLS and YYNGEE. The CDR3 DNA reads TGTGCCAGCAGCGAAGGGGGTTATAGCAATCAGCCCCAGCATTTT. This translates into CASSEGGYSNQPQHF.

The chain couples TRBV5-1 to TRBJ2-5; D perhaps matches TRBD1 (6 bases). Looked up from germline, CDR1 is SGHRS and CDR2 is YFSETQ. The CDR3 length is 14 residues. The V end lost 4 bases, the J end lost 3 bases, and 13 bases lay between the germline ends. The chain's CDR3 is CASSAGTTKETQYF. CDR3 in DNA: TGCGCCAGCAGCGCCGGGACAACAAAAGAGACCCAGTACTTC.

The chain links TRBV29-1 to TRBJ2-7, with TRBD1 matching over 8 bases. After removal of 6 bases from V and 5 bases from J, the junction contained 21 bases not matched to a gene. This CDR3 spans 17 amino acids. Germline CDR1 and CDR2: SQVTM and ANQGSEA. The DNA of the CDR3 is TGCAGCGTGCGTTCCAGATCGGAACAGGGGGTTATTGACGAGCAGTACTTC. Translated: CSVRSRSEQGVIDEQYF.

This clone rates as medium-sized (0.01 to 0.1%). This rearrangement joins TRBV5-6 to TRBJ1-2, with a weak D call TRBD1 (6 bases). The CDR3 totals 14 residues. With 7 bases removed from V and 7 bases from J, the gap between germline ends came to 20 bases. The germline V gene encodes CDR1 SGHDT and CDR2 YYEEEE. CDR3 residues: CASCLLAGGRGYTF. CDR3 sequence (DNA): TGTGCCAGCTGCCTTCTGGCGGGGGGCCGTGGCTACACCTTC.

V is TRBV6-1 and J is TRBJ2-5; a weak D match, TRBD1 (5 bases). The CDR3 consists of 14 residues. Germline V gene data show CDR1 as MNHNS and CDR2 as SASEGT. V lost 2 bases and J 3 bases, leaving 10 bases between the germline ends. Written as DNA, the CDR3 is TGTGCCAGCAGTGAAAAAGGGGCGAAAGAGACCCAGTACTTC. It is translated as CASSEKGAKETQYF.

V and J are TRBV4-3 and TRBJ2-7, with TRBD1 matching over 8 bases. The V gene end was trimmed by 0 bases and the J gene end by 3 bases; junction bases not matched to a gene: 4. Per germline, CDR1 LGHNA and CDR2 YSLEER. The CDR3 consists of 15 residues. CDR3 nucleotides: TGCGCCAGCAGCCAAGACGGAACAGGGGGCTACGAGCAGTACTTC. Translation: CASSQDGTGGYEQYF.